This T cell receptor (beta chain) was captured by sequencing in a study of T-cell memory formation after mild COVID-19. Whole-study results and caveats: Contracting clones localized mainly to CM and EM when CD4+ and mainly to EMRA when CD8+. Among clones contracting day 15 to 85, CD4/CD8 was balanced, whereas later expanders leaned CD4+. What remained unconfirmed was the SARS-CoV-2 specificity of second-wave clones peaking on day 37.

This clonotype was found many times. The antigen remains undetermined. Libraries for TCRalpha and TCRbeta carried sample barcodes and unique molecular identifiers via 5'RACE. MiXCR, applied by TCRdb to the 5' RACE reads, yields one record per CDR3 protein. The repertoire has just over 350,000 distinct CDR3 sequences, approximately 14% of them found once; the top ten carry roughly 22%. Germline V gives CDR1 ENHRY, CDR2 SYGVKD. This CDR3 has 14 residues. V lost 4 bases and J 4 bases, leaving 14 bases between the germline ends. V usage is TRBV10-3 and J usage is TRBJ2-7; D may match TRBD1 or TRBD2 (7 bases each). The sequence derives from a man younger than 35 who had mild COVID-19 (a few samples of this study predate the infection). Cell type and time point are not known. Sample: PBMCs or a T cell subset sorted from them (not recorded which). For the CDR3, the DNA is TGTGCCATCAGTGGGGAGGGGGCGATTTACGAGCAGTACGTC. As protein: CAISGEGAIYEQYV.